This TCR beta chain was identified during a study of cytotoxic CD8 clonotypes in ibrutinib-treated CLL. Study observations and caveats: Baseline clonality exceeded age-matched healthy donors and tracked circulating CD8+ T-cell counts.

Notes on this clone: What it binds is unknown.

Using immunoSEQ multiplex PCR, the repertoire was profiled, and TCRdb retains in-frame clones only, with some absent. The profile shows roughly 7,000 clones, under 85% of them singletons. The starting material was PBMCs, obtained before ibrutinib treatment. This TCR derives from a human donor with chronic lymphocytic leukemia.

CDR3 coding DNA: TGTGCCAGCAGCCATAGAATTCTAGCGCTGTCGAACACCGGGGAGCTGTTTTTT. Amino acid sequence: CASSHRILALSNTGELFF. The chain uses TRBV7-7 and TRBJ2-2, with D perhaps matching TRBD2 (6 bases). Germline V gene data show CDR1 as SSHAT and CDR2 as FNYEAQ (reference sequence). Between the trimmed V and J ends, which lost 5 bases and 0 bases, there was a span of 19 bases. The CDR3 is made up of 18 amino acids.